The following is a T cell receptor beta chain sequence with its context. Germline V gene lookup returns CDR1 SGHTA and CDR2 FQGNSA. The CDR3 spans 16 residues. This record comes from a study of blood T cells in healthy people across ages. Alongside a J-beta primer mix, a sample-barcoded 5' primer served in a second PCR lasting about 7 to 11 cycles. TCRdb re-called the 5' RACE reads through MiXCR, storing one row per CDR3 protein. The sample lists 700,000 or so distinct CDR3 sequences, 40% to 50% seen once, with approximately 31% in the top ten. Material for sequencing was blood. This TCR came from a man older than 75 in good health. The chain carries TRBV7-2 and TRBJ2-1; weak D call: TRBD2 (5 bases). The J call could be wrong; TRBJ2-7 is a better fit for the DNA end. The CDR3 spells CASSPHLGSSYNEQYF. DNA for the CDR3: TGTGCCAGCAGCCCCCATTTAGGGAGCTCCTACAATGAGCAGTACTTC.